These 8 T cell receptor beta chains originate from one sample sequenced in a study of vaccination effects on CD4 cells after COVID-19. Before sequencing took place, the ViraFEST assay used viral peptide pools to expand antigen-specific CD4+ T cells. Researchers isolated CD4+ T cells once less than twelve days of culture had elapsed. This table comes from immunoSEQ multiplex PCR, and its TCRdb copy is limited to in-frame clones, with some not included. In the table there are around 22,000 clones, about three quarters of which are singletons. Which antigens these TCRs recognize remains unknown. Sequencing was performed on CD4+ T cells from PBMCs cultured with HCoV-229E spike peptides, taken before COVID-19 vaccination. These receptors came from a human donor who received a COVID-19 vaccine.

The CDR3 sequence: CASSFEGARTEAFF. CDR3 nucleotides: TGTGCCAGCAGCTTTGAAGGGGCGAGAACTGAAGCTTTCTTT. The chain has TRBV5-8 and TRBJ1-1; maybe TRBD1 (5 bases). V was clipped by 2 bases and J by 5 bases, with 13 bases between them. Germline lookup yields CDR1 SGHTS and CDR2 YDEGEE. The CDR3 is made up of 14 amino acids.

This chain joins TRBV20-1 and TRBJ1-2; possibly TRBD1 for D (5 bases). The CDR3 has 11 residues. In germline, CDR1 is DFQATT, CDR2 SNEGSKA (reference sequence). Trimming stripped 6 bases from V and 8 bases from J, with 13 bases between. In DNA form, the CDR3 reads TGCAGTGCCTCGTTACAGGTCGGCTACACCTTC. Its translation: CSASLQVGYTF.

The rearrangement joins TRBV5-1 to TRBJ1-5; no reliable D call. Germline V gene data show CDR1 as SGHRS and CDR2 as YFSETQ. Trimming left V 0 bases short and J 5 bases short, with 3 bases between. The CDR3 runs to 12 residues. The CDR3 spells CASSLVDQPQHF. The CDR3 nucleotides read TGCGCCAGCAGCTTGGTTGATCAGCCCCAGCATTTT. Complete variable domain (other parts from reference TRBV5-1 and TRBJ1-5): KAGVTQTPRYLIKTRGQQVTLSCSPISGHRSVSWYQQTPGQGLQFLFEYFSETQRNKGNFPGRFSGRQFSNSRSEMNVSTLELGDSALYLCASSLVDQPQHFGDGTRLSIL.

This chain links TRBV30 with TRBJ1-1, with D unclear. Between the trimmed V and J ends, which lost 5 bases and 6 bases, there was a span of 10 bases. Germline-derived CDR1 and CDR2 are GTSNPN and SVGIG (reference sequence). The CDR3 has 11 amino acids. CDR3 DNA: TGTGCCTGGGACCGCGGGGCTGAAGCTTTCTTT. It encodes CAWDRGAEAFF.

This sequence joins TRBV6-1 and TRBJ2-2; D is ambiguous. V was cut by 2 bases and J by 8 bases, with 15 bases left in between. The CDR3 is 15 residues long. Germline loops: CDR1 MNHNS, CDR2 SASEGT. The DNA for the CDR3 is TGTGCCAGCAGTGAAAAATACTACACGACGGGGGAGCTGTTTTTT. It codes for CASSEKYYTTGELFF.

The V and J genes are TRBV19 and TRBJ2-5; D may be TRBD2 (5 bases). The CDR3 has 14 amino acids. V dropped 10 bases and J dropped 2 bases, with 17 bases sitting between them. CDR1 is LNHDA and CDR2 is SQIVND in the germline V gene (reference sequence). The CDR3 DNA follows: TGTGCCACCAGAACGGACTTCCTTCAAGAGACCCAGTACTTC. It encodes CATRTDFLQETQYF.

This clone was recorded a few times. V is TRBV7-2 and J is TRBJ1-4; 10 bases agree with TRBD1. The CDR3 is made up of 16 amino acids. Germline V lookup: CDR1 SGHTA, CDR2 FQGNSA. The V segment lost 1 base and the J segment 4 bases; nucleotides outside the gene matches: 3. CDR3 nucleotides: TGTGCCAGCAGCTTAGGGGGACAGGGGAGTAATGAAAAACTGTTTTTT. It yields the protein CASSLGGQGSNEKLFF.

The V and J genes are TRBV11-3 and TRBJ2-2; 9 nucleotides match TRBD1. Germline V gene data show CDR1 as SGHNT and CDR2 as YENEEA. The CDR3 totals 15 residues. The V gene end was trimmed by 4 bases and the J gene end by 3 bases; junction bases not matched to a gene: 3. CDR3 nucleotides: TGTGCCAGCAGCTCCGGGGACAGGGACACCGGGGAGCTGTTTTTT. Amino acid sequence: CASSSGDRDTGELFF.